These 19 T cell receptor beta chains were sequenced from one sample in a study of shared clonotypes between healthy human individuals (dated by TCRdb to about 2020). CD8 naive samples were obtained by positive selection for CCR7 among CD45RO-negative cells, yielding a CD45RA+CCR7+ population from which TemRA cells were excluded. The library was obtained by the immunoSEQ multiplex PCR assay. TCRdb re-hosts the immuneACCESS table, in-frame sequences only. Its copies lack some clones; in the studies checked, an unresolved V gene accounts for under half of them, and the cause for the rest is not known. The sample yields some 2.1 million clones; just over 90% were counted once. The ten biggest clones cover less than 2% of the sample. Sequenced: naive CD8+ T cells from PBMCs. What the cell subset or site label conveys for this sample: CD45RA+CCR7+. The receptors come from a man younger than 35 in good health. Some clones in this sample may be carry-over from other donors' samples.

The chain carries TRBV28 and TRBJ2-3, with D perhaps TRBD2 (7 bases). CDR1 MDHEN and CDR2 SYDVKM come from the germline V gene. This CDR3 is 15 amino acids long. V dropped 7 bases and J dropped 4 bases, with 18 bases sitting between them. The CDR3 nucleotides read TGTGCCAGCACCCTGGGGGGGGCGCGATCAGATACGCAGTATTTT. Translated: CASTLGGARSDTQYF.

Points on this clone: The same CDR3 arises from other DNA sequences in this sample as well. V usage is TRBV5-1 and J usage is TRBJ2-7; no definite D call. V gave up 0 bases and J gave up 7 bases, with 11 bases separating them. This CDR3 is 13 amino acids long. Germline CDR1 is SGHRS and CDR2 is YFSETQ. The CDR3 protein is CASSLGGVREQYF. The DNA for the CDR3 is TGCGCCAGCAGCTTGGGGGGTGTAAGGGAGCAGTACTTC.

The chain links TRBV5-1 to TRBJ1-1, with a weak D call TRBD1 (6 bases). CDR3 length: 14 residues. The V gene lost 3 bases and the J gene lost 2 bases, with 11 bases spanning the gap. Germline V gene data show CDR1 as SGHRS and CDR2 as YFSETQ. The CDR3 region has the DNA TGCGCCAGCAGCTCCGGGGGGGCAAACACTGAAGCTTTCTTT. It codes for CASSSGGANTEAFF.

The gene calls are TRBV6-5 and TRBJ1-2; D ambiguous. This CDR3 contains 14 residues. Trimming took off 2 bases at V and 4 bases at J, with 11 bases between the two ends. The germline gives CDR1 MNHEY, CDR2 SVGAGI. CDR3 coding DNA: TGTGCCAGCAGTTACCGGAAGACGATCTATGGCTACACCTTC. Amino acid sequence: CASSYRKTIYGYTF.

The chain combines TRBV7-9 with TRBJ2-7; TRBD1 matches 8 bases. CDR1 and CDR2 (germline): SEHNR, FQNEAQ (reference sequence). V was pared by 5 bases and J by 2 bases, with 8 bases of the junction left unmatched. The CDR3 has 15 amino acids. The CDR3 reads CASSPGRTGTYEQYF. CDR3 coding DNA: TGTGCCAGCAGCCCGGGACGGACAGGGACCTACGAGCAGTACTTC.

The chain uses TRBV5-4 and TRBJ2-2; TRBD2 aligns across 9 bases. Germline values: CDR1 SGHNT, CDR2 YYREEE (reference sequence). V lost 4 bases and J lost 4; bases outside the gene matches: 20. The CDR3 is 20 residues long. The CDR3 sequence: CASSPERWTSELLVTGELFF. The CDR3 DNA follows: TGTGCCAGCAGCCCCGAGAGGTGGACTAGCGAACTTCTGGTCACCGGGGAGCTGTTTTTT.

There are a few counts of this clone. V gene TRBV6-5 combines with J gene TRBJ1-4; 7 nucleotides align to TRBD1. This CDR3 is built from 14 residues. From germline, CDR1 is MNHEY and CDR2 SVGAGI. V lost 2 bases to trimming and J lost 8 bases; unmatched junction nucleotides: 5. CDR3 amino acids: CASSYTGEGEKLFF. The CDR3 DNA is TGTGCCAGCAGTTACACAGGGGAAGGGGAAAAACTGTTTTTT.

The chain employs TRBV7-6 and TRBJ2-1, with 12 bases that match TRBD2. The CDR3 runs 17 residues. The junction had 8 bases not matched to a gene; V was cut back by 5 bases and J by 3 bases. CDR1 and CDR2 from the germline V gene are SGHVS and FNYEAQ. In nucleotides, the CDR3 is TGTGCCAGCAGCCCCTTAAGACTAGCGGGGGTCTACAATGAGCAGTTCTTC. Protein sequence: CASSPLRLAGVYNEQFF.

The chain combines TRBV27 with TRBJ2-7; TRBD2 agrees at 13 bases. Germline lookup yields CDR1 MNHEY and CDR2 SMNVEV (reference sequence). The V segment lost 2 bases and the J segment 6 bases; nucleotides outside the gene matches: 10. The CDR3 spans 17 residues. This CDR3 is CASSLRATSGRALEQYF. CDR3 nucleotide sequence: TGTGCCAGCAGTTTACGGGCTACTAGCGGGAGGGCCCTCGAGCAGTACTTC.

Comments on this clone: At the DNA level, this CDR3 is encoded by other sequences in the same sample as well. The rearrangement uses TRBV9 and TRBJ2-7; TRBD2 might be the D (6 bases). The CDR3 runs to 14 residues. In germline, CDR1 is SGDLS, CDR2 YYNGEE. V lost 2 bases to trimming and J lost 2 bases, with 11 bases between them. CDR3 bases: TGTGCCAGCAGCGTGGGGGGAACCACCTACGAGCAGTACTTC. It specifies CASSVGGTTYEQYF. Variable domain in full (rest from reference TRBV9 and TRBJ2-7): DSGVTQTPKHLITATGQRVTLRCSPRSGDLSVYWYQQSLDQGLQFLIQYYNGEERAKGNILERFSAQQFPDLHSELNLSSLELGDSALYFCASSVGGTTYEQYFGPGTRLTVT.

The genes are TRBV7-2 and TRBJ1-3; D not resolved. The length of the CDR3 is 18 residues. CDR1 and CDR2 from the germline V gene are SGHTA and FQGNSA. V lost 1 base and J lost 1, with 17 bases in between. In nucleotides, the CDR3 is TGTGCCAGCAGCTTAGGGTTTGTAAGGAGCCCTTCTGGAAACACCATATATTTT. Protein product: CASSLGFVRSPSGNTIYF.

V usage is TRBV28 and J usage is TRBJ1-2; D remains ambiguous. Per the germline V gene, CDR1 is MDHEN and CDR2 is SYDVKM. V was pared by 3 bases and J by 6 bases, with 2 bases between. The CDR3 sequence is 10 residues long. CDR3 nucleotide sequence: TGTGCCAGCAGTTTCCATGGCTACACCTTC. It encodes CASSFHGYTF.

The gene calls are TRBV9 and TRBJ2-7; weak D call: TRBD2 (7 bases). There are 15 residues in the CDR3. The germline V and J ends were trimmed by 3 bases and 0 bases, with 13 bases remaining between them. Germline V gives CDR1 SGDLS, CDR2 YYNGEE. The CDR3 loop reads CASSEGGASSYEQYF. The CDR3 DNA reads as TGTGCCAGCAGCGAAGGGGGGGCTAGCTCCTACGAGCAGTACTTC.

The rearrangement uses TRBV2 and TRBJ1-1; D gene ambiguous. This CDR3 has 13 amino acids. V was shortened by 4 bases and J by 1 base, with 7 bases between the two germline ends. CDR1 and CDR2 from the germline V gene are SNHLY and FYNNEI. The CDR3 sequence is CASSAVGNTEAFF. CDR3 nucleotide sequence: TGTGCCAGCAGTGCCGTAGGGAACACTGAAGCTTTCTTT.

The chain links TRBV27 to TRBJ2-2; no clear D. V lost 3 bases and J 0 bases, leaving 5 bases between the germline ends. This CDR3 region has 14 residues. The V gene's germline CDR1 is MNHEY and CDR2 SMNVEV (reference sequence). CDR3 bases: TGTGCCAGCAGTTTTCCCTCGAACACCGGGGAGCTGTTTTTT. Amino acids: CASSFPSNTGELFF.

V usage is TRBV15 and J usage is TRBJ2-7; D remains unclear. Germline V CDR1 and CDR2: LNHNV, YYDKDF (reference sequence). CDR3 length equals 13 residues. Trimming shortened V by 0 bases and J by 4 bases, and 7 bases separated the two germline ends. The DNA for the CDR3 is TGTGCCACCAGCAGAGATACAGTTTACGAGCAGTACTTC. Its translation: CATSRDTVYEQYF.

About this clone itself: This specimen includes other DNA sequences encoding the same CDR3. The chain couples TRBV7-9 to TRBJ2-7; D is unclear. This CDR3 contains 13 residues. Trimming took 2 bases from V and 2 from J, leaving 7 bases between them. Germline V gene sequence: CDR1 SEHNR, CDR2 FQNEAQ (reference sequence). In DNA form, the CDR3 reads TGTGCCAGCAGCTTATCCTTGACCTACGAGCAGTACTTC. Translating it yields CASSLSLTYEQYF.

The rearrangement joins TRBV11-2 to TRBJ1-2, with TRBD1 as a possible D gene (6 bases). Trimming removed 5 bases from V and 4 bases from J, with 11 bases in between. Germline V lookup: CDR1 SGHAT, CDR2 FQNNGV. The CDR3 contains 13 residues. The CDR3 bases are TGTGCCAGCAGCCCGGGACATATCTATGGCTACACCTTC. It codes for CASSPGHIYGYTF.

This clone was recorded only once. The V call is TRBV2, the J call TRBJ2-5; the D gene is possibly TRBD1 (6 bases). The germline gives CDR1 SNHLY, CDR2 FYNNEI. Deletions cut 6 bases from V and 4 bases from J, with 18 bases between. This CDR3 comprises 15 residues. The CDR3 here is CASSARGGARETQYF. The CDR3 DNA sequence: TGTGCCAGCAGCGCTAGAGGGGGAGCTAGAGAGACCCAGTACTTC.